This TCR beta chain was obtained from a study of blood T cell repertoires in COVID-19. Study summary: Researchers got acute and convalescent COVID-19 samples from the United States, Italy and Spain.

Per the original data handling: Nucleated cell counts were estimated from reference gene primer amplification. The table came from immunoSEQ multiplex PCR; TCRdb's copy has only in-frame clones and leaves some out. V, J and clone size are those of that table, while D and trimming were read from the DNA. The sample gives 30,000 to 40,000 clones, approximately 86% of which show up once; less than 7% is in the top ten. This sequence was found in a woman of 80 years or more with active or convalescent COVID-19. The sequencing input was peripheral blood.

The CDR3 nucleotides are TGTGCCAGCAGTCCCATGACCCTAGAATCAGATACGCAGTATTTT. Translation gives CASSPMTLESDTQYF. This chain joins TRBV27 and TRBJ2-3, with unresolved D. Per the germline V gene, CDR1 is MNHEY and CDR2 is SMNVEV (reference sequence). Trimming removed 5 bases from V and 4 bases from J, with 16 bases in between. This CDR3 comprises 15 residues.